These 21 T cell receptor beta chains were all obtained from the same sample, sequenced in a study of T cells in Graves' hyperthyroidism and ophthalmopathy. TCR beta CDR3 regions were amplified from RNA transcripts. The TCR CDR3 first-round RT-PCR relied on the HTBI primer set. TCRdb passed the multiplex PCR reads through MiXCR, listing each CDR3 protein once. This sample has a few hundred thousand distinct CDR3 sequences, with roughly an eighth found just once. Sequencing was carried out using blood. These TCRs come from a woman aged 18-30 years with Graves' hyperthyroidism.

This clonotype was observed many times. V and J are TRBV27 and TRBJ2-1; D is undetermined. This CDR3 region has 16 residues. Deletions cut 5 bases from V and 7 bases from J, with 21 bases between. In germline, CDR1 is MNHEY, CDR2 SMNVEV (reference sequence). The CDR3 region is CASSPRRSGGVNEQFF. As DNA, the CDR3 is TGTGCCAGCAGTCCCCGGAGATCCGGTGGGGTGAATGAGCAGTTCTTC.

The chain couples TRBV3-1 to TRBJ2-2; unclear D gene. The V gene lost 2 bases and the J gene lost 7 bases, with 5 bases spanning the gap. Germline V gene sequence: CDR1 LGHDT, CDR2 YNNKEL (reference sequence). CDR3 size: 12 residues. Written as DNA, the CDR3 is TGTGCCAGCAGCCAAATCGACGGGGAGCTGTTTTTT. It is translated as CASSQIDGELFF.

This clonotype occurred many times. This chain links TRBV12-3 or TRBV12-4 with TRBJ2-3; D not resolved. The CDR3 has 17 residues. V was clipped by 6 bases and J by 4 bases, with 23 bases between them. The CDR3 DNA sequence: TGTGCCAGCAGCCCGAGGTTATGGGGATTGGAACCAGATACGCAGTATTTT. It codes for CASSPRLWGLEPDTQYF.

The chain has TRBV9 and TRBJ1-1, with no clear D. V was pared by 0 bases and J by 11 bases, with 14 bases between. Germline lookup yields CDR1 SGDLS and CDR2 YYNGEE. CDR3 length: 13 amino acids. CDR3 in amino acids: CASSVGPDSGAFF. The CDR3 coding sequence is TGTGCCAGCAGCGTAGGTCCGGATTCTGGGGCTTTCTTT.

This clonotype has ten or more counts. V usage is TRBV24-1 and J usage is TRBJ2-3, with a possible D match to TRBD1 (5 bases). The germline CDR1 and CDR2 sequences are KGHDR and SFDVKD. Between the trimmed V and J ends, which lost 4 bases and 1 base, there was a span of 8 bases. The CDR3 has 14 residues. The CDR3 DNA reads TGTGCCACCAGTGACCCGACAGGCACAGATACGCAGTATTTT. As protein: CATSDPTGTDTQYF.

The rearrangement links TRBV9 to TRBJ2-3; tentative D call: TRBD2 (5 bases). CDR1 SGDLS and CDR2 YYNGEE come from the germline V gene. V lost 3 bases and J lost 0, with 11 bases in between. The CDR3 sequence is 15 residues long. CDR3 coding DNA: TGTGCCAGCAGCGGATTAGCGTCGAGCACAGATACGCAGTATTTT. Translating gives CASSGLASSTDTQYF.

This clonotype was seen ten or more times. This chain links TRBV27 with TRBJ1-2, with D hard to call. V was trimmed by 5 bases and J by 4 bases, leaving 14 bases between them. Per the germline V gene, CDR1 is MNHEY and CDR2 is SMNVEV (reference sequence). This CDR3 has 14 amino acids. CDR3 in DNA: TGTGCCAGCAGTGTACAACCTCAGTCCTATGGCTACACCTTC. Amino acids: CASSVQPQSYGYTF.

On this clonotype: A single base separates this from a much larger clone, so it may be a read error. The V gene is TRBV2, the J gene TRBJ2-1; D is perhaps TRBD1 (6 bases). The V end was cut by 2 bases, the J end by 10 bases, with 21 bases between. The CDR3 is 16 residues long. The germline V gene encodes CDR1 SNHLY and CDR2 FYNNEI. The CDR3 coding sequence is TGTGCCAGCAGTGAACCCACAGGGAAGGCGATCAAGGAGCAGTTCTTC. It codes for CASSEPTGKAIKEQFF. Drawing the rest from reference TRBV2 and TRBJ2-1, the complete variable domain is EPEVTQTPSHQVTQMGQEVILRCVPISNHLYFYWYRQILGQKVEFLVSFYNNEISEKSEIFDDQFSVERPDGSNFTLKIRSTKLEDSAMYFCASSEPTGKAIKEQFFGPGTRLTVL.

This clonotype came up many times. V and J are TRBV20-1 and TRBJ2-7; D uncertain. Looked up from germline, CDR1 is DFQATT and CDR2 is SNEGSKA (reference sequence). This CDR3 has 13 amino acids. Trimming cost V 5 bases and J 1 base, with 12 bases left between them. CDR3 sequence (DNA): TGCAGTGCTCCCGGGTTCCCTTCCTACGAGCAGTACTTC. Protein: CSAPGFPSYEQYF.

This clonotype appeared many times. The chain links TRBV2 to TRBJ2-5; 7 bases agree with TRBD2. The CDR3 is made up of 15 amino acids. The germline V gene has CDR1 SNHLY and CDR2 FYNNEI. Trimming cost V 3 bases and J 2 bases; bases outside gene matches: 6. CDR3 loop: CASSDAGRGQETQYF. CDR3 bases: TGTGCCAGCAGTGATGCAGGGCGGGGGCAAGAGACCCAGTACTTC.

This sequence joins TRBV19 and TRBJ2-1, with D maybe TRBD2 (5 bases). Germline V gene sequence: CDR1 LNHDA, CDR2 SQIVND (reference sequence). V lost 4 bases and J lost 7, with 17 bases in between. The CDR3 loop spans 15 amino acids. CDR3 protein: CASSRLRGLGNEQFF. CDR3 coding DNA: TGTGCCAGTAGTAGGTTAAGAGGGTTAGGGAATGAGCAGTTCTTC.

This rearrangement joins TRBV7-2 to TRBJ2-5; D call uncertain. With 2 bases removed from V and 0 bases from J, the gap between germline ends came to 10 bases. The CDR3 covers 15 residues. CDR1 SGHTA and CDR2 FQGNSA come from the germline V gene. The CDR3 coding sequence is TGTGCCAGCAGCTTAATGGCCGAGTACCAAGAGACCCAGTACTTC. It encodes CASSLMAEYQETQYF.

The chain uses TRBV20-1 and TRBJ1-5, with 9 nucleotides matching TRBD1. V lost 0 bases and J lost 6; bases outside the gene matches: 6. CDR1 DFQATT and CDR2 SNEGSKA come from the germline V gene (reference sequence). The CDR3 contains 15 residues. CDR3 residues: CSAREAQGALQPQHF. The CDR3 DNA reads TGCAGTGCTAGAGAGGCACAGGGGGCGCTTCAGCCCCAGCATTTT.

In its sample, this clonotype was seen a few times. V gene TRBV5-1 combines with J gene TRBJ2-7, with TRBD2 matching 7 bases. CDR3 length: 16 amino acids. Unmatched junction bases numbered 7, after V lost 0 bases and J lost 1 base. In germline, CDR1 is SGHRS, CDR2 YFSETQ. This chain's CDR3 is CASSLGALAESYEQYF. CDR3 nucleotides: TGCGCCAGCAGCTTGGGCGCTCTAGCGGAGTCCTACGAGCAGTACTTC.

There are many counts of this clonotype. This chain links TRBV29-1 with TRBJ2-1; D ambiguous. Trimming took 3 bases from V and 5 from J, leaving 11 bases between them. This CDR3 is built from 13 residues. The germline V gene has CDR1 SQVTM and CDR2 ANQGSEA. In DNA, the CDR3 is TGCAGCGTTGAGTCGCCTTCGAACAATGAGCAGTTCTTC. Encoded protein: CSVESPSNNEQFF.

Comment on this clonotype: A much larger clone is a single base away; this may be a read error. The genes are TRBV11-2 and TRBJ2-2; 8 positions agree with TRBD1. V lost 5 bases to trimming and J lost 5 bases; unmatched junction nucleotides: 16. The CDR3 consists of 18 residues. In germline, CDR1 is SGHAT, CDR2 FQNNGV. In nucleotides, the CDR3 is TGTGCCAGCAGCCTCTTCCCAACGCGACAGGGGTATACCGGGGAGCTGTTTTTT. As protein: CASSLFPTRQGYTGELFF.

Only a few counts were recorded for this clonotype. The rearrangement uses TRBV10-3 and TRBJ2-7, with TRBD1 matching 8 bases. In germline, CDR1 is ENHRY, CDR2 SYGVKD. The CDR3 loop spans 16 amino acids. The V segment lost 2 bases and the J segment 2 bases; nucleotides outside the gene matches: 8. The CDR3 reads CAISEPTGGPPYEQYF. The CDR3 DNA follows: TGTGCCATCAGTGAGCCCACAGGGGGTCCGCCCTACGAGCAGTACTTC.

The sample holds a few counts of this clonotype. The chain couples TRBV20-1 to TRBJ1-4; weak D call: TRBD1 (5 bases). V shed 3 bases and J shed 7 bases, with 9 bases lying between them. This CDR3 is 12 amino acids long. Germline assignment: CDR1 DFQATT and CDR2 SNEGSKA (reference sequence). The chain's CDR3 is CSASSRAEKLFF. The CDR3 DNA reads as TGCAGTGCTAGTTCCAGGGCTGAAAAACTGTTTTTT.

The chain couples TRBV10-1 to TRBJ1-1; D ambiguous. Trimming removed 6 bases at V and 1 base at J, with 9 bases between. CDR1 and CDR2 (germline): WNHNN, SYGVQD (reference sequence). The CDR3 runs to 13 residues. In DNA form, the CDR3 reads TGCGCCAGCAGGATGTCCACGAACACTGAAGCTTTCTTT. It encodes CASRMSTNTEAFF.

CDR3 DNA: TGTGCCACCCAGTCACGGGGCACTGAAGCTTTCTTT. This codes for CATQSRGTEAFF. V and J are TRBV15 and TRBJ1-1; D is unresolved. The CDR3 contains 12 residues. The V gene lost 8 bases and the J gene lost 4 bases, with 11 bases spanning the gap. CDR1 LNHNV and CDR2 YYDKDF come from the germline V gene (reference sequence).

This rearrangement joins TRBV14 to TRBJ2-5; 9 bases line up with TRBD2. Germline V gene data show CDR1 as SGHDN and CDR2 as FVKESK. The V and J ends lost 0 bases and 5 bases, in that order; junction bases with no gene match: 7. This CDR3 has 16 amino acids. CDR3: CASSQERLAGTETQYF. In nucleotides, the CDR3 is TGTGCCAGCAGCCAAGAGCGGCTAGCGGGGACTGAGACCCAGTACTTC.